This TCR beta chain was recovered during a study of cytomegalovirus exposure and HLA in healthy donors. Germline lookup yields CDR1 MNHNS and CDR2 SASEGT. Trimming took 0 bases from V and 0 from J; bases not matched to a gene: 4. This CDR3 contains 16 residues. The PCR used 60 Vbeta and 13 Jbeta primers. Repertoires were generated with immunoSEQ multiplex PCR, while TCRdb's copy carries only in-frame clones and drops some. The sample consists of 150,000 or so clones, over 65% of them appearing once. The rearrangement links TRBV6-1 to TRBJ2-7; 8 bases map to TRBD2. This clonotype was obtained from a man in his forties in good health and CMV-seropositive. The sequencing sample was made of PBMCs. In DNA form, the CDR3 reads TGTGCCAGCAGTGAAGCTTCCGGGACTAGCTCCTACGAGCAGTACTTC. Protein: CASSEASGTSSYEQYF.